These T cell receptor beta chains were read from a single sample in a study of OX40 agonist ivuxolimab in advanced cancers. Data came from immunoSEQ multiplex PCR; TCRdb stores just in-frame clones and leaves some out. Of around 64,000 clones in the sample, around 93% were seen once. The specimen comprised CD4+ or CD8+ T cells sorted from blood, sampled in a trial of the OX40 agonist ivuxolimab. The receptors shown here come from an adult with an advanced solid tumor such as melanoma, head and neck, liver or kidney cancer. Both conserved end residues are trimmed from each CDR3.

TRBV2	TRBJ2-7	ASTGGGYEQY
TRBV4-3	TRBJ2-7	ASSQDARSATKQY
TRBV7-6	TRBJ2-3	ASSLGSWGEGTDTQY
TRBV27	TRBJ2-7	ASSFLAGGPEQY
TRBV4-3	TRBJ2-3	ASSQVRGKATDTQY
TRBV4-3	TRBJ2-7	ASSQDGYEQY
TRBV7-9	TRBJ2-7	ASSFGHESGEQY
TRBV11-2	TRBJ2-1	ASSLKYNEQF
TRBV15	TRBJ1-1	ATNERGRNTEAF
TRBV6-6	TRBJ1-4	ASSPAYSTTNEKLF
TRBV4-3	TRBJ1-1	ASSQDSGKGATEAF
TRBV7-6	TRBJ2-3	ASSLQGSSTDTQY
TRBV7-8	TRBJ2-5	ASSLGENGGTQY
TRBV6-1	TRBJ2-5	ASSENWPQETQY
TRBV18	TRBJ2-3	ASSPPEAGVTDTQY
TRBV5-4	TRBJ2-5	ASSFGGTQY
TRBV4-2	TRBJ2-1	ASSAAGGTSSNEQF
TRBV28	TRBJ2-1	ATKPAGDSYNEQF
TRBV28	TRBJ1-4	ASRDHGPNEKLF
TRBV7-5	TRBJ2-7	ARSLYGTSGMGEQY
TRBV28	TRBJ2-3	ASNLGEITDTQY
TRBV11-3	TRBJ2-3	ASRGAGNTDTQY
TRBV30	TRBJ2-3	AWSEGTGPDTQY
TRBV6-6	TRBJ2-7	ASLDGYEQY
TRBV15	TRBJ2-6	ATTGRDLTSGANVLT
TRBV4-3	TRBJ2-2	ASSSTENTGELF
TRBV28	TRBJ2-7	ASTFGGYEQY